Sequencing of this T cell receptor beta chain was carried out in a study of regulatory T cells in long-lasting Graves disease. Study-wide findings and caveats: Whereas new patients shared some 990 public clonotypes, persistent patients shared more, at approximately 2,700.

To make TCR beta libraries, researchers used iRepertoire HTBI primers and Arm-PCR of CDR3 regions. Using its own MiXCR run on the multiplex PCR reads, TCRdb lists one record per CDR3 protein. The repertoire includes some 370,000 distinct CDR3 sequences, less than 30% of them detected once, and around 30% sits in the top ten. CDR3 size: 13 residues. Germline lookup yields CDR1 PRHDT and CDR2 FYEKMQ (reference sequence). In regard to this clonotype: Its matching antigen is unknown. An end of the junction differs from the germline gene, which may be a read error.

Time point specified: persistent/refractory GD, antithyroid drugs over 5 years with positive TRAb. Making the TCR library involved RNA that had been extracted from PBMCs. The clonotype comes from a middle-aged woman with Graves disease. Specimen: peripheral blood mononuclear cells (PBMCs), collected when the disease was refractory, from a patient treated with antithyroid drugs. The rearrangement links TRBV13 to TRBJ1-1; D ambiguous. Written as DNA, the CDR3 is TGTGCCGGCAGCTTAGGCGGGAACACTGAAGCTTTCTTT. Translating it yields CAGSLGGNTEAFF.